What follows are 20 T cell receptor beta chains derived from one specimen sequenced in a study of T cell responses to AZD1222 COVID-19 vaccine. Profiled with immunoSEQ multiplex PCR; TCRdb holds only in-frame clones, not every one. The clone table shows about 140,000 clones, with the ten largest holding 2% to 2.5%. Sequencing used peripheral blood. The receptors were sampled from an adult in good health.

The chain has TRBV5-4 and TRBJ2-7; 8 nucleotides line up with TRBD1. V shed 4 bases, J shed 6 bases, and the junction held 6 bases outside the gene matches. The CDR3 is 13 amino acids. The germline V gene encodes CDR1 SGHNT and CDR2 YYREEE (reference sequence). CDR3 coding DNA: TGTGCCAGCAGCCGACAGGGGTACGTCGAGCAGTACTTC. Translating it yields CASSRQGYVEQYF.

The chain's CDR3 is CASSNDRSYEQYF. The CDR3 coding sequence is TGTGCCAGCAGTAATGACAGGTCCTACGAGCAGTACTTC. The rearrangement links TRBV12-3 or TRBV12-4 to TRBJ2-7, with TRBD1 as a possible D gene (6 bases). V was cut by 5 bases and J by 1 base, with 9 bases left in between. The CDR3 consists of 13 residues.

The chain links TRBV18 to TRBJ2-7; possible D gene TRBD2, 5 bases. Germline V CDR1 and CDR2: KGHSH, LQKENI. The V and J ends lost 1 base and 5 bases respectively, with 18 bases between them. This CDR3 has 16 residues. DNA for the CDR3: TGTGCCAGCTCACCACGTGTGGCTAGCCTTGGCCACGAGCAGTACTTC. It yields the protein CASSPRVASLGHEQYF.

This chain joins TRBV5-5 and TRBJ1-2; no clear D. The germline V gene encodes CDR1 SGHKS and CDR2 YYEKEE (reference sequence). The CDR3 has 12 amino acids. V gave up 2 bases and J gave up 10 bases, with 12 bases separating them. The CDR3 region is CASSFEMLHYTF. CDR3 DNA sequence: TGTGCCAGCAGCTTCGAAATGTTGCACTACACCTTC.

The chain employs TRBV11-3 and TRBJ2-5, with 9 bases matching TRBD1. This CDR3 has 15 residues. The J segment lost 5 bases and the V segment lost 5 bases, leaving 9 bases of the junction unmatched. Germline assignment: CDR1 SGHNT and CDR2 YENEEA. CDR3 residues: CASSPRGQGGETQYF. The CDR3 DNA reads TGTGCCAGCAGCCCACGGGGACAGGGTGGGGAGACCCAGTACTTC.

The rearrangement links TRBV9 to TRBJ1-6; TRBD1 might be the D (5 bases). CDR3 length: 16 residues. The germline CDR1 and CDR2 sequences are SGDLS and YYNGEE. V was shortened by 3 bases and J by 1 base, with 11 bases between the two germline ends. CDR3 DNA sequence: TGTGCCAGCAGCGCGGGGGAGGGATCCTATAATTCACCCCTCCACTTT. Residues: CASSAGEGSYNSPLHF.

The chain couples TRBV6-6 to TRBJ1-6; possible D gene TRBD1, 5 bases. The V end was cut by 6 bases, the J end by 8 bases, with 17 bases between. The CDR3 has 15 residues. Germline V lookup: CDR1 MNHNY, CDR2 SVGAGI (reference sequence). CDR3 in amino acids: CASSQGAALDSPLHF. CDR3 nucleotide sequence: TGTGCCAGCAGCCAAGGGGCGGCCTTGGATTCACCCCTCCACTTT.

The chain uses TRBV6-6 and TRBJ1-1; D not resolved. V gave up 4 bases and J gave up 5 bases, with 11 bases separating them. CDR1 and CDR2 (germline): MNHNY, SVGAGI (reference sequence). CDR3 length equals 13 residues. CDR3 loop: CASSWVRSTEAFF. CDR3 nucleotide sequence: TGTGCCAGCAGTTGGGTGCGGTCTACTGAAGCTTTCTTT.

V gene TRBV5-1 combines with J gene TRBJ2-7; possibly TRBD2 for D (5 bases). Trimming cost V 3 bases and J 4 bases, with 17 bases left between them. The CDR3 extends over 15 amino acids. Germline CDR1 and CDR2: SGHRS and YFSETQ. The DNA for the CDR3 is TGCGCCAGCAGCTCCGGACTCTCCCAACTTTACGAGCAGTACTTC. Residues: CASSSGLSQLYEQYF.

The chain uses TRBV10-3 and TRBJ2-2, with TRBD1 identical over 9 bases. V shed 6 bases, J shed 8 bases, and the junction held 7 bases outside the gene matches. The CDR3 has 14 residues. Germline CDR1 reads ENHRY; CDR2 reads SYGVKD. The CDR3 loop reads CAISARTGEGELFF. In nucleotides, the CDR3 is TGTGCCATCAGCGCCCGGACAGGGGAAGGGGAGCTGTTTTTT.

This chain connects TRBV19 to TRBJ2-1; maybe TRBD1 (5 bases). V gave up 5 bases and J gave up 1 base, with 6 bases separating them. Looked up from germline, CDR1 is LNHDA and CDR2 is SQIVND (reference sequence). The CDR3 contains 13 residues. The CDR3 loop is CASSPGSYNEQFF. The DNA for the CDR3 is TGTGCCAGTAGTCCAGGGTCCTACAATGAGCAGTTCTTC.

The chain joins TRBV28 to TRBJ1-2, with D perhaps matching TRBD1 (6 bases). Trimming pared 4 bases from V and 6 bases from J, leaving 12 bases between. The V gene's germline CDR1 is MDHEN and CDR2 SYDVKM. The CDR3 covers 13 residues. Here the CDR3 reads CASSSTGLDGYTF. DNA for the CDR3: TGTGCCAGCAGTTCTACAGGGTTAGATGGCTACACCTTC.

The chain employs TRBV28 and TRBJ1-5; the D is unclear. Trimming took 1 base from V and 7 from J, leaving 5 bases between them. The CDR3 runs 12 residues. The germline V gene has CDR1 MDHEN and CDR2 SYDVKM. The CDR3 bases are TGTGCCAGCAGTTTATTACGGCAGCCCCAGCATTTT. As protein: CASSLLRQPQHF.

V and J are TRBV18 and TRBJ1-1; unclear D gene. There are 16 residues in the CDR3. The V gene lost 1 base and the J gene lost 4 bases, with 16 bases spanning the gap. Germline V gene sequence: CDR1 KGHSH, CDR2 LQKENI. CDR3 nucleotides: TGTGCCAGCTCACCACGCCGGGCGGGCGAGGGCACTGAAGCTTTCTTT. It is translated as CASSPRRAGEGTEAFF.

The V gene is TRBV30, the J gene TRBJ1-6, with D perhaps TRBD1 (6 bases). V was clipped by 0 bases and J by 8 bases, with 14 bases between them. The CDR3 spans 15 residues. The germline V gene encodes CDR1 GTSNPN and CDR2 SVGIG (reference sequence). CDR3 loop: CAWSVEKQGDSPLHF. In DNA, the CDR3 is TGTGCCTGGAGTGTTGAGAAACAGGGTGATTCACCCCTCCACTTT.

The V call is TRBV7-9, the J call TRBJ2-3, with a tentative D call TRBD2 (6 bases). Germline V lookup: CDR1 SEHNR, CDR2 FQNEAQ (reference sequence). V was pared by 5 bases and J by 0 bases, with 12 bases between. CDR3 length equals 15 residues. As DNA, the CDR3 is TGTGCCAGCAGCCCCGGAGGGGCGAGCACAGATACGCAGTATTTT. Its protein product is CASSPGGASTDTQYF.

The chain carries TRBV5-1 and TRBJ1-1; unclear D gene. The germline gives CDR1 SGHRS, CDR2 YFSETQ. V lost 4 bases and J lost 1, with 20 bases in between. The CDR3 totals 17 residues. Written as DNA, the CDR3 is TGCGCCAGCAGCGGCCCCCGATCTTGGGAGGGGAACACTGAAGCTTTCTTT. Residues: CASSGPRSWEGNTEAFF. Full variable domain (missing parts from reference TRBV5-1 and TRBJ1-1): KAGVTQTPRYLIKTRGQQVTLSCSPISGHRSVSWYQQTPGQGLQFLFEYFSETQRNKGNFPGRFSGRQFSNSRSEMNVSTLELGDSALYLCASSGPRSWEGNTEAFFGQGTRLTVV.

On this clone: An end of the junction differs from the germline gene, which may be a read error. CDR3 region: CSARGQDLNF. DNA for the CDR3: TGCAGTGCCCGAGGACAGGACTTAAATTTC. V is TRBV20-1 and J is TRBJ1-2; TRBD1 aligns across 7 bases. CDR1 DFQATT and CDR2 SNEGSKA come from the germline V gene (reference sequence). This CDR3 has 10 residues.

The chain's CDR3 is CASSPSATNEKLFF. The CDR3 DNA follows: TGTGCCAGCAGCCCGTCGGCAACTAATGAAAAACTGTTTTTT. The chain uses TRBV6-5 and TRBJ1-4; no clear D gene. Per germline, CDR1 MNHEY and CDR2 SVGAGI. The CDR3 consists of 14 residues. Trimming removed 6 bases at V and 0 bases at J, with 8 bases between.

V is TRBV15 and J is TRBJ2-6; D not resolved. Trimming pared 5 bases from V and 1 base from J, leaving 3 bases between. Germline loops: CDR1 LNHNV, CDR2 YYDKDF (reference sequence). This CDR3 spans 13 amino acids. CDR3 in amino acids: CATSSSGANVLTF. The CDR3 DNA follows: TGTGCCACCAGCTCTTCTGGGGCCAACGTCCTGACTTTC. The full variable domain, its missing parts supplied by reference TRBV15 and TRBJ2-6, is DAMVIQNPRYQVTQFGKPVTLSCSQTLNHNVMYWYQQKSSQAPKLLFHYYDKDFNNEADTPDNFQSRRPNTSFCFLDIRSPGLGDTAMYLCATSSSGANVLTFGAGSRLTVL.